These T cell receptor beta chains were read from a single sample in a study of cytomegalovirus exposure and HLA in healthy donors. The method was immunoSEQ multiplex PCR; TCRdb's version includes in-frame clones alone and lacks a portion of them. This sample has roughly 100,000 clones, with 70% to 85% found just once. The sample comprised PBMCs. These TCRs come from a woman younger than 30 in good health and CMV-seropositive. Both conserved end residues are part of each CDR3. A D gene is named only where the DNA matches it firmly. The listing skips clone size in some rows; elsewhere it reads once, few, many or a size class.

-	TRBV6-1	TRBJ2-1	TRBD1	TGTGCCAGCAGTGTGGGGACAGGGGGCAGCGAGCAGTTCTTC	CASSVGTGGSEQFF
few	TRBV28	TRBJ1-5	-	TGTGCCAGCAGTTTGGATGGGCACCAGCCCCAGCATTTT	CASSLDGHQPQHF
-	TRBV7-8	TRBJ1-2	-	TGTGCCAGCAGCTTAGATGCAGGGGTGGGCTATGGCTACACCTTC	CASSLDAGVGYGYTF
once	TRBV5-1	TRBJ2-3	TRBD2	TGCGCCAGCAGCTTGGTTGCGGGAGCCGCCAGGGATACGCAGTATTTT	CASSLVAGAARDTQYF
once	TRBV28	TRBJ1-1	-	TGTGCCAGCACCGTAGCGGGGGTAGGCGAAGCTTTCTTT	CASTVAGVGEAFF
-	TRBV30	TRBJ1-3	-	TGTGCCTGGAGGAGGACTCCCCCGGGAAACACCATATATTTT	CAWRRTPPGNTIYF
few	TRBV5-6	TRBJ2-3	-	TGTGCCAGCAGCTTGGGAGCGGCAGATACGCAGTATTTT	CASSLGAADTQYF
-	TRBV5-1	TRBJ2-1	TRBD2	TGCGCCAGCAGCTCGATTTGGGGGGGGGACAATGAGCAGTTCTTC	CASSSIWGGDNEQFF
-	TRBV19	TRBJ1-1	-	TGTGCCAGTGGGGAGTGGGATTCGAGCACTGAAGCTTTCTTT	CASGEWDSSTEAFF
-	TRBV30	TRBJ1-2	TRBD1	TGTGCCGGAGGAGCACAGGGGGCCGGCTATGGCTACACCTTC	CAGGAQGAGYGYTF
-	TRBV6-1	TRBJ2-7	-	TGTGCCAGCAGTGGAGCGACTAGCTACGAGCAGTACTTC	CASSGATSYEQYF
-	TRBV30	TRBJ2-5	TRBD2	TGTGCCTGGAGTAAACTAGCGGAGTGGAGGCATTCGACCCAGTACTTC	CAWSKLAEWRHSTQYF
-	TRBV5-4	TRBJ2-7	TRBD1	TGTGCCAGCAGCTTGGTCGGACAGGGGGTAATGGGCTACGAGCAGTACTTC	CASSLVGQGVMGYEQYF
-	TRBV6-1	TRBJ2-7	TRBD1	TGTGCCAGCAGCTCCGGACAGGGTTCCGAGCAGTACTTC	CASSSGQGSEQYF
-	TRBV28	TRBJ1-2	-	TGTGCCAGCAGTTTGACAGCCAACTATGGCTACACCTTC	CASSLTANYGYTF
-	TRBV9	TRBJ1-2	-	TGTGCCTCCCAAGGTGGGGGGGCGAGTGGCTACACCTTC	CASQGGGASGYTF
few	TRBV27	TRBJ2-5	-	TGTGCCAGGATGACAGCCAAAGAGACCCAGTACTTC	CARMTAKETQYF
-	TRBV5-1	TRBJ1-6	-	TGCGCCAGCAGCTTGAACAGCCATAATTCACCCCTCCACTTT	CASSLNSHNSPLHF
-	TRBV12-5	TRBJ2-5	-	TGTGCTAGTGGTTTGCCACAGGGAAACCAAGAGACCCAGTACTTC	CASGLPQGNQETQYF
few	TRBV19	TRBJ1-5	-	TGTGCCAGTAGTATACAGGGGATGAGCAATCAGCCCCAGCATTTT	CASSIQGMSNQPQHF
-	TRBV5-1	TRBJ1-3	-	TGCGCCAGCAGCCCGAGCGCGAGCTCTGGAAACACCATATATTTT	CASSPSASSGNTIYF
once	TRBV28	TRBJ1-6	TRBD1	TGTGCCAGCAGTACTCCGGGACAGGGCTCTAATTCACCCCTCCACTTT	CASSTPGQGSNSPLHF
-	TRBV11-2	TRBJ2-2	-	TGTGCCAGCAGCCTCCCCCCCCCTAAAGCGATTACCGGGGAGCTGTTTTTT	CASSLPPPKAITGELFF
-	TRBV7-8	TRBJ2-1	TRBD2	TGTGCCAGCAGCGATACCGGGACTAGCGCTAACAATGAGCAGTTCTTC	CASSDTGTSANNEQFF
once	TRBV2	TRBJ2-3	-	TGTGCCAGCAGTAAGGGGCCCTCGCTTACCACAGATACGCAGTATTTT	CASSKGPSLTTDTQYF
-	TRBV20-1	TRBJ2-1	-	TGCAGTGCTCAGGAAACTAGCGAGCAGTTCTTC	CSAQETSEQFF
-	TRBV5-1	TRBJ2-3	TRBD2	TGCGCCAGCAGCGGCGGACTAGCGGGAGGAAGCACAGATACGCAGTATTTT	CASSGGLAGGSTDTQYF
-	TRBV19	TRBJ1-2	TRBD1	TGTGCCAGTAGTATAGGACAGGGCAACTATGGCTACACCTTC	CASSIGQGNYGYTF
few	TRBV5-1	TRBJ2-1	-	TGCGCCAGCACCCGACTTCATGGGAATGAGCAGTTCTTC	CASTRLHGNEQFF
once	TRBV6-5	TRBJ2-7	TRBD1	TGTGCCAGCAGTTACCGACAGGGGCTCTACGAGCAGTACTTC	CASSYRQGLYEQYF
once	TRBV10-3	TRBJ2-3	TRBD2	TGTGCCATCACCCGGACTAGCGCTAGCACAGATACGCAGTATTTT	CAITRTSASTDTQYF
-	TRBV13	TRBJ2-4	TRBD2	TGTGCCAGCAGCACCGGGACTAGTAAAAACATTCAGTACTTC	CASSTGTSKNIQYF
once	TRBV28	TRBJ2-1	TRBD2	TGTGCCAGCACGTTAGCGGGAAGGGTTAACAATGAGCAGTTCTTC	CASTLAGRVNNEQFF
-	TRBV6-5	TRBJ2-5	-	TGTGCCAGCAGTTACTACACGGCGGGAGAGACCCAGTACTTC	CASSYYTAGETQYF
-	TRBV6-1	TRBJ2-7	TRBD1	TGTGCCAGCAGCCCGTATGGGACAGGGGTCAACGAGCAGTACTTC	CASSPYGTGVNEQYF
-	TRBV6-1	TRBJ2-5	TRBD2	TGTGCCAGCAGTTCGCTAGCGGGAGTGGGTGAGACCCAGTACTTC	CASSSLAGVGETQYF
-	TRBV11-1	TRBJ2-5	TRBD2	TGTGCCAGCAGCTTATTTTGGTCGGGGGGGTCAAGAGAGACCCAGTACTTC	CASSLFWSGGSRETQYF
-	TRBV5-1	TRBJ2-3	-	TGCGCCAGCAGCGAGGGTTCGGTCGGCACAGATACGCAGTATTTT	CASSEGSVGTDTQYF
once	TRBV5-1	TRBJ1-1	TRBD1	TGCGCCAGCAGCTCGGGACAGATGAACACTGAAGCTTTCTTT	CASSSGQMNTEAFF
-	TRBV10-3	TRBJ1-5	TRBD1	TGTGCCATCAGGGAGACAGGGGATAGCAATCAGCCCCAGCATTTT	CAIRETGDSNQPQHF
-	TRBV9	TRBJ1-5	TRBD1	TGTGCCAGCAGCGCGGGACAGCCAAATCAGCCCCAGCATTTT	CASSAGQPNQPQHF
-	TRBV28	TRBJ2-6	-	TGTGCCAGCAGTTTACGTGGGGCGGTACAGTCTGGGGCCAACGTCCTGACTTTC	CASSLRGAVQSGANVLTF
-	TRBV5-5	TRBJ1-1	-	TGTGCCAGCACCGCTTGGCCAGGGCTGAACACTGAAGCTTTCTTT	CASTAWPGLNTEAFF
-	TRBV7-3	TRBJ2-5	TRBD2	TGTGCCAGCAGCACCGGACTAGCGGGAGAGACCCAGTACTTC	CASSTGLAGETQYF